The table lists the clone carrying this T cell receptor beta chain with a few counts. The sample comes from a study of blood T cell repertoires in COVID-19. Turning to the study itself: Sites across the United States, Italy and Spain contributed samples from acute and convalescent COVID-19. T cells, B-cell-depleted T cells, or PBMCs provided the cDNA or gDNA that served as material.

Sequencing was performed with immunoSEQ multiplex PCR; in TCRdb, only in-frame clones are kept and a portion is missing. The sample carries roughly 150,000 clones, 83% recorded once. There are 17 residues in the CDR3. Per germline, CDR1 SGHTA and CDR2 FQGTGA. The V end was cut by 2 bases, the J end by 0 bases, with 11 bases between. The V call is TRBV7-3, the J call TRBJ2-6; D possibly corresponds to TRBD2 (7 bases). The TCR comes from a woman older than 75 with acute or convalescent COVID-19. Source material: peripheral blood. The CDR3 nucleotides are TGTGCCAGCAGCTTACGCGGGGGCCTCTCTGGGGCCAACGTCCTGACTTTC. Encoded protein: CASSLRGGLSGANVLTF.